The 25 T cell receptor beta chains given below trace back to one sample, sequenced in a study of T cell changes during pregnancy in multiple sclerosis. Sequencing used immunoSEQ multiplex PCR; TCRdb keeps in-frame clones, though not all of them. This table holds 65,000 to 85,000 clones, about 91% found once. Here the sequenced sample was peripheral blood, taken after pregnancy. The receptors come from a female donor with multiple sclerosis, enrolled in a pregnancy study.

This chain connects TRBV19 to TRBJ2-3, with D uncertain. This CDR3 is built from 12 residues. Trimming cost V 3 bases and J 7 bases, with 8 bases left between them. Germline V CDR1 and CDR2: LNHDA, SQIVND (reference sequence). The CDR3 loop reads CASSIGEYTQYF. CDR3 nucleotides: TGTGCCAGTAGTATTGGAGAGTATACGCAGTATTTT.

The chain carries TRBV28 and TRBJ2-7; possible D gene TRBD2, 6 bases. Trimming shortened V by 8 bases and J by 1 base, and 15 bases separated the two germline ends. CDR3 length: 14 amino acids. The germline V gene has CDR1 MDHEN and CDR2 SYDVKM. The chain's CDR3 is CASGGTGGSYEQYF. In DNA form, the CDR3 reads TGTGCCAGCGGGGGGACGGGTGGTTCCTACGAGCAGTACTTC.

This clone showed up just once. The gene calls are TRBV28 and TRBJ2-1; D gene uncertain. Per the germline V gene, CDR1 is MDHEN and CDR2 is SYDVKM. Trimming pared 4 bases from V and 15 bases from J, leaving 4 bases between. The CDR3 consists of 8 residues. CDR3 sequence: CASSYGFF. The DNA of the CDR3 is TGTGCCAGCAGTTACGGGTTCTTC.

The rearrangement joins TRBV6-1 to TRBJ2-1; 8 bases agree with TRBD2. The junction had 1 base not matched to a gene; V was cut back by 6 bases and J by 0 bases. The CDR3 covers 14 residues. Germline V gene sequence: CDR1 MNHNS, CDR2 SASEGT. CDR3 in amino acids: CASRGLGSYNEQFF. The DNA for the CDR3 is TGTGCCAGCAGGGGACTAGGCTCCTACAATGAGCAGTTCTTC.

The V and J genes are TRBV7-2 and TRBJ1-5; the match to TRBD1 covers 7 bases. CDR1 SGHTA and CDR2 FQGNSA come from the germline V gene. The V segment lost 4 bases and the J segment 6 bases; nucleotides outside the gene matches: 6. The CDR3 covers 14 residues. The CDR3 spells CASSYRGGTQPQHF. The CDR3 DNA sequence: TGTGCCAGCAGCTACAGGGGAGGCACTCAGCCCCAGCATTTT.

The chain recombines TRBV11-2 with TRBJ2-1; D is perhaps TRBD2 (5 bases). Germline V gives CDR1 SGHAT, CDR2 FQNNGV. V was clipped by 5 bases and J by 0 bases, with 11 bases between them. The CDR3 runs to 15 residues. In DNA, the CDR3 is TGTGCCAGCAGCGCCGACGGACTCTCCTACAATGAGCAGTTCTTC. Protein: CASSADGLSYNEQFF.

The CDR3 reads CASSPGGQAYNEQFF. As DNA, the CDR3 is TGTGCCAGCAGCCCAGGGGGTCAGGCCTACAATGAGCAGTTCTTC. This rearrangement joins TRBV9 to TRBJ2-1, with 7 bases identical to TRBD1. Germline V gene sequence: CDR1 SGDLS, CDR2 YYNGEE. The CDR3 covers 15 residues. V was pared by 4 bases and J by 2 bases, with 6 bases of the junction left unmatched.

The CDR3 DNA reads TGTGCCAGCGAGCCGGACCGGACTAGCGGAGGGACCCAGTACTTC. Its translation: CASEPDRTSGGTQYF. The rearrangement links TRBV4-2 to TRBJ2-5; TRBD2 matches 10 bases. V lost 8 bases to trimming and J lost 7 bases; unmatched junction nucleotides: 13. Germline V gene data show CDR1 as LGHNA and CDR2 as YNFKEQ. CDR3 length: 15 residues.

The chain uses TRBV25-1 and TRBJ1-4, with unresolved D. The CDR3 runs to 16 residues. V was pared by 3 bases and J by 8 bases, with 19 bases between. Germline values: CDR1 MGHDK, CDR2 SYGVNS. Here the CDR3 reads CASSERPNWAGEKLFF. In DNA, the CDR3 is TGTGCCAGCAGTGAGCGTCCGAATTGGGCAGGCGAAAAACTGTTTTTT. The variable domain in full, with the rest retrieved from reference TRBV25-1 and TRBJ1-4, is EADIYQTPRYLVIGTGKKITLECSQTMGHDKMYWYQQDPGMELHLIHYSYGVNSTEKGDLSSESTVSRIRTEHFPLTLESARPSHTSQYLCASSERPNWAGEKLFFGSGTQLSVL.

The chain has TRBV29-1 and TRBJ2-3, with 7 positions matching TRBD1. After removal of 4 bases from V and 2 bases from J, the junction contained 3 bases not matched to a gene. From germline, CDR1 is SQVTM and CDR2 ANQGSEA. The CDR3 runs to 13 residues. This chain's CDR3 is CSVGQGNTDTQYF. In DNA form, the CDR3 reads TGCAGCGTTGGACAGGGCAACACAGATACGCAGTATTTT.

The V and J genes are TRBV2 and TRBJ2-1; D may be TRBD2 (6 bases). Trimming took 6 bases from V and 5 from J, leaving 11 bases between them. Germline V gene lookup returns CDR1 SNHLY and CDR2 FYNNEI. The CDR3 runs to 13 residues. For the CDR3, the DNA is TGTGCCAGCAGGGGGGGAATTGACAATGAGCAGTTCTTC. Translated, it gives CASRGGIDNEQFF.

The chain employs TRBV4-3 and TRBJ2-5; 14 nucleotides align to TRBD2. Germline assignment: CDR1 LGHNA and CDR2 YSLEER. This CDR3 region has 18 residues. Losses at the gene ends were 3 bases for V and 5 bases for J; bases not matched to a gene: 11. CDR3 DNA: TGCGCCAGCAGCCAGGGACTAGCGGGAGTTACGGGGCCGGAGACCCAGTACTTC. Protein: CASSQGLAGVTGPETQYF.

The chain has TRBV10-3 and TRBJ1-2; D is undetermined. Trimming stripped 10 bases from V and 1 base from J, with 16 bases between. Germline CDR1 ENHRY, CDR2 SYGVKD. The CDR3 covers 14 residues. The CDR3 DNA is TGTGCCACACTCCTTACCGGGAGTAACTATGGCTACACCTTC. Protein product: CATLLTGSNYGYTF.

The DNA of the CDR3 is TGTGCCAGCAGCTTAGTAGGGGGGGTGAGCTATGGCTACACCTTC. Amino acid sequence: CASSLVGGVSYGYTF. This chain links TRBV7-9 with TRBJ1-2; perhaps TRBD1 as D (6 bases). Trimming stripped 1 base from V and 4 bases from J, with 13 bases between. The CDR3 has 15 amino acids. Germline CDR1 reads SEHNR; CDR2 reads FQNEAQ (reference sequence).

This rearrangement joins TRBV7-2 to TRBJ1-2, with D possibly TRBD1 on 6 matching bases. The CDR3 extends over 15 amino acids. V was trimmed by 2 bases and J by 2 bases, leaving 12 bases between them. Germline V gives CDR1 SGHTA, CDR2 FQGNSA. The CDR3 nucleotides read TGTGCCAGCAGCTTAAGTCGGGGGGCAAACTATGGCTACACCTTC. It codes for CASSLSRGANYGYTF.

This clone has just one count. V gene TRBV19 combines with J gene TRBJ2-2, with 7 bases fitting TRBD2. The CDR3 runs 17 residues. Germline values: CDR1 LNHDA, CDR2 SQIVND (reference sequence). Trimming removed 1 base from V and 4 bases from J; junction bases left unmatched: 9. CDR3 sequence reads: CASSIVIREARTGELFF. In DNA form, the CDR3 reads TGTGCCAGTAGTATAGTAATCCGGGAGGCTCGCACCGGGGAGCTGTTTTTT.

The chain is built from TRBV2 and TRBJ2-1, with D perhaps matching TRBD2 (6 bases). The germline V gene encodes CDR1 SNHLY and CDR2 FYNNEI. The CDR3 consists of 14 residues. Trimming pared 4 bases from V and 6 bases from J, leaving 13 bases between. The CDR3 protein is CASSVWGEGNEQFF. Here the CDR3 DNA reads TGTGCCAGCAGTGTCTGGGGGGAAGGCAATGAGCAGTTCTTC.

The rearrangement links TRBV5-3 to TRBJ1-1; D is ambiguous. TRBV5-3 falls under the ORF class, with uncertain function. The CDR3 sequence is 13 residues long. Trimming took off 2 bases at V and 2 bases at J, with 7 bases between the two ends. In DNA form, the CDR3 reads TGTGCCAGAAGCTTTGCGGAAAACACTGAAGCTTTCTTT. It encodes CARSFAENTEAFF.

The chain uses TRBV6-5 and TRBJ2-1; the match to TRBD2 covers 10 bases. This CDR3 contains 15 residues. Trimming took 8 bases from V and 4 from J; bases not matched to a gene: 8. Germline V gene sequence: CDR1 MNHEY, CDR2 SVGAGI. CDR3 bases: TGTGCCAGCTCCTACGGACTAGCGGTATACAATGAGCAGTTCTTC. Its protein is CASSYGLAVYNEQFF.

V is TRBV12-2 and J is TRBJ2-7; the D call in the table, TRBD2, was not verified against the DNA. TRBV12-2 is a listed pseudogene. The CDR3 is 16 residues long. The CDR3 here is CASRHLTGTCSYEQYF. CDR3 in DNA: TGTGCAAGTCGCCACCTCACCGGGACTTGCTCCTACGAGCAGTACTTC.

The chain has TRBV7-2 and TRBJ2-7; 9 nucleotides agree with TRBD1. There are 16 residues in the CDR3. V was pared by 5 bases and J by 0 bases, with 8 bases of the junction left unmatched. Per the germline V gene, CDR1 is SGHTA and CDR2 is FQGNSA. The CDR3: CASSLRQGDVSYEQYF. In DNA form, the CDR3 reads TGTGCCAGCAGCCTACGACAGGGGGACGTCTCCTACGAGCAGTACTTC.

This chain uses TRBV7-2 with TRBJ2-7; tentatively, D is TRBD2 (5 bases). CDR3 length: 16 amino acids. V lost 0 bases to trimming and J lost 0 bases, with 12 bases between them. Germline loops: CDR1 SGHTA, CDR2 FQGNSA. The CDR3 is CASSLALEEFSYEQYF. CDR3 bases: TGTGCCAGCAGCTTAGCATTGGAGGAGTTCTCCTACGAGCAGTACTTC.

CDR3 coding DNA: TGTGCCAGCAGCTTGTTCCAGGGGGCGATGAACACTGAAGCTTTCTTT. It is translated as CASSLFQGAMNTEAFF. The rearrangement joins TRBV5-4 to TRBJ1-1, with 8 bases aligning to TRBD1. V gave up 1 base and J gave up 0 bases; unmatched junction bases: 5. This CDR3 is built from 16 residues. The germline V gene encodes CDR1 SGHNT and CDR2 YYREEE (reference sequence).

The chain links TRBV10-2 to TRBJ1-4; D not resolved. This CDR3 has 12 residues. V dropped 3 bases and J dropped 6 bases, with 5 bases sitting between them. The germline CDR1 and CDR2 sequences are WSHSY and SAAADI. CDR3 residues: CASSDSYEKLFF. DNA of the CDR3: TGCGCCAGCAGTGACAGTTATGAAAAACTGTTTTTT.

The chain uses TRBV11-3 and TRBJ1-2, with 7 bases fitting TRBD1. Germline V gene lookup returns CDR1 SGHNT and CDR2 YENEEA. The CDR3 spans 14 residues. Germline trimming cut 5 bases from V and 9 bases from J; bases unmatched to any gene: 12. Written as DNA, the CDR3 is TGTGCCAGCAGCCCCGGACAGGCGGCGGTGAGCTACACCTTC. Translated: CASSPGQAAVSYTF.